This TCR beta chain was retrieved from a study of chemoradiotherapy in HPV16-positive cancers. Across the study: Candidate HPV-specific clones and shared TCR motifs came from a couple of HPV16-positive patients. Points from the study as a whole: During treatment, candidate HPV-specific clones and E7-related motifs expanded in tumor. For HPV16-positive patients, expanding HPV-responsive T cells associated with longer recurrence-free survival.

Measured with immunoSEQ multiplex PCR; TCRdb has only the in-frame clones, and not every one. The sample has more than 10,000 clones; 60% to 85% are singletons. About this clone itself: Its antigen is not identified.

The ends lost 2 bases at V and 8 bases at J; junction bases unmatched: 18. CDR1 and CDR2 (germline): SGHRS, YFSETQ. This CDR3 is built from 17 residues. The origin of this receptor is a human donor with HPV-associated anogenital cancer. This sample was taken from a patient who underwent chemoradiotherapy. The chain employs TRBV5-1 and TRBJ1-2, with 7 nucleotides matching TRBD1. CDR3 sequence (DNA): TGCGCCAGCAGCTTTGAAGGACGATTCGACAGGGAGGACGGCTACACCTTC. The encoded protein is CASSFEGRFDREDGYTF.